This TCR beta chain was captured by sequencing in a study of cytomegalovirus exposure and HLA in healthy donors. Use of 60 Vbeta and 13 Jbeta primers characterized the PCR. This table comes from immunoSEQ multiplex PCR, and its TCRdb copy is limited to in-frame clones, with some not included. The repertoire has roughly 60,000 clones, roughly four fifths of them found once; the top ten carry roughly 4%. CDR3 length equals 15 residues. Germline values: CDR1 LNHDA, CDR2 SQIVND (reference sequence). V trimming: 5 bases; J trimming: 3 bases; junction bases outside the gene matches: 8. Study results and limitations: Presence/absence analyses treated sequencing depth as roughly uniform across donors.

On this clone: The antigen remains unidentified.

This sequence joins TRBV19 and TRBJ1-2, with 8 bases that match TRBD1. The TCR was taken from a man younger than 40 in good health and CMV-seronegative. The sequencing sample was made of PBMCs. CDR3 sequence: CASSLRTGYHYGYTF. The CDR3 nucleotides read TGTGCCAGTAGTCTCCGGACAGGGTACCACTATGGCTACACCTTC.